This T cell receptor (beta chain) was captured in a study of T cell clones after liver transplantation. Study results and limitations: Post-transplant, graft-donor-reactive CD4 TCRbeta sequences in blood dropped significantly in 5 of 8 subjects.

Trimming pared 3 bases from V and 2 bases from J, leaving 11 bases between. The CDR3 covers 15 residues. The germline V gene has CDR1 LGHNA and CDR2 YSLEER. Concerning this clone itself: Antigen: not known.

The method was immunoSEQ multiplex PCR; TCRdb's version includes in-frame clones alone and lacks a portion of them. Of under 150,000 clones in the sample, 90% are singletons; the top ten hold approximately 0.84%. The chain is built from TRBV4-3 and TRBJ1-3; D possibly corresponds to TRBD1 (5 bases). The TCR comes from a human patient who received a liver transplant. Some T cells here may be from the graft donor. The input for sequencing was CD4+ T cells from blood, taken 12 months after liver transplant. The CDR3 loop reads CASSQDQGTGNTIYF. In DNA form, the CDR3 reads TGCGCCAGCAGCCAGGATCAGGGAACTGGAAACACCATATATTTT.